These 3 T cell receptor beta chains were sequenced from one sample in a study of shared clonotypes between healthy human individuals (dated by TCRdb to 2018 to 2020). The library was produced with the immunoSEQ multiplex PCR assay. TCRdb mirrors the immuneACCESS table, restricted to in-frame sequences. Some clones are absent from its copies; in checked studies, under half trace to an unresolved V gene, and the reason for the others is unknown. Counted in this sample were fewer than 3 million clones; under 95% of them appeared once. Together, the top ten hold around 0.4% of the sample. Material: naive CD4+ T cells from PBMCs. The sample's cell subset or site, from its label and the paper: CD45RA+ positively selected. The receptors here all came from a young man in good health. Some clones in this sample may be carry-over from other donors' samples.

This sequence joins TRBV25-1 and TRBJ2-5; D is perhaps TRBD1 (6 bases). CDR1 and CDR2 (germline): MGHDK, SYGVNS. This CDR3 comprises 14 residues. The V end lost 6 bases, the J end lost 7 bases, and 18 bases lay between the germline ends. The CDR3 coding sequence is TGTGCCAGCAGACAGGGTCCCCAATTTGGGACCCAGTACTTC. It specifies CASRQGPQFGTQYF.

This clone was seen only a few times. CDR3 nucleotide sequence: TGTGCCAGCAGGAAACAGGAGAACACTGAAGCTTTCTTT. Its translation is CASRKQENTEAFF. The V gene is TRBV27, the J gene TRBJ1-1; D possibly corresponds to TRBD1 (5 bases). The germline gives CDR1 MNHEY, CDR2 SMNVEV (reference sequence). The CDR3 is 13 amino acids. The V end lost 6 bases, the J end lost 1 base, and 9 bases lay between the germline ends.

The chain couples TRBV6-5 to TRBJ2-7; D not certain. The V and J ends lost 2 bases and 0 bases respectively, with 8 bases between them. Germline V gives CDR1 MNHEY, CDR2 SVGAGI. The CDR3 is made up of 14 amino acids. CDR3 region: CASSYAVPSYEQYF. The CDR3 nucleotides read TGTGCCAGCAGTTACGCCGTCCCCTCCTACGAGCAGTACTTC.